Here is one T cell receptor (beta chain) with its context. Enrollees, about 18 to 90 years old, lived in around 23 US areas. Participant reports of clinical history set cohort assignment. TCRdb keeps only in-frame clones here, not all; method: immunoSEQ multiplex PCR. The sample shows 250,000 to 300,000 clones, around 84% of them seen only once. This sample is part of a study of blood T cell repertoires in COVID-19. For the study at large: From the United States, Italy and Spain came samples of acute and convalescent COVID-19. Sources were T cells, B-cell-depleted T cells, or PBMCs; the material itself was cDNA or gDNA.

Germline CDR1 and CDR2: MNHEY and SVGAGI. V lost 1 base and J lost 7; bases outside the gene matches: 7. This CDR3 is 15 amino acids long. Sequencing was carried out using PBMCs or T cells enriched from blood (not recorded which). This clonotype was obtained from a man younger than 35 who had recovered from COVID-19. The rearrangement joins TRBV6-5 to TRBJ1-2; TRBD1 agrees at 9 bases. In DNA, the CDR3 is TGTGCCAGCAGTTACTTGCGGGACAGGGAAGGTGGCTACACCTTC. It translates to CASSYLRDREGGYTF.